The rows below give T cell receptor beta chains drawn from one sample of a study of blood T cell repertoires in COVID-19. Produced via immunoSEQ multiplex PCR; TCRdb's table is partial and in-frame only. The sample has fewer than 200,000 clones; roughly 85% are singletons. The sample comprised peripheral blood. The receptor set was obtained from a man between 45 and 60 years old with active or convalescent COVID-19. CDR3s include the opening cysteine and the closing phenylalanine or tryptophan. Each record gives: J gene, V gene, clone size, D gene, CDR3 protein, CDR3 DNA. A D gene is named only where the DNA matches it firmly. The size of a clone is reported for some rows only, either as once, few or many, or as a class for expanded clones.

TRBJ2-3 TRBV5-1 - TRBD2 CASSLGAGGSTDTQYF TGCGCCAGCAGCTTGGGAGCGGGAGGATCGACAGATACGCAGTATTTT
TRBJ2-3 TRBV4-2 many - CASSQDSSGTDTQYF TGTGCCAGCAGCCAAGATTCTAGCGGCACAGATACGCAGTATTTT
TRBJ1-2 TRBV7-9 once TRBD1 CASSTHRDRGDYGYTF TGTGCCAGCAGCACACACCGGGACAGGGGAGACTATGGCTACACCTTC
TRBJ2-1 TRBV5-5 - - CASSLAGAGLGGEQFF TGTGCCAGCAGCTTGGCCGGAGCGGGCCTTGGGGGTGAGCAGTTCTTC
TRBJ2-1 TRBV27 - - CASSRSGTSYNEQFF TGTGCCAGCAGCCGATCGGGAACCTCCTACAATGAGCAGTTCTTC
TRBJ2-7 TRBV5-4 - TRBD2 CASSLEAGGGTAGVYEQYF TGTGCCAGCAGCTTGGAAGCAGGCGGGGGCACAGCGGGAGTCTACGAGCAGTACTTC
TRBJ1-1 TRBV7-9 - - CASSFGQMNTEAFF TGTGCCAGCAGCTTCGGACAGATGAACACTGAAGCTTTCTTT
TRBJ2-3 TRBV18 - - CASSPSGGEGTDTQYF TGTGCCAGCTCACCATCGGGTGGTGAAGGCACAGATACGCAGTATTTT
TRBJ1-3 TRBV28 - TRBD1 CASSSTTGEAGNTIYF TGTGCCAGCAGTTCCACAACAGGGGAAGCGGGAAACACCATATATTTT
TRBJ1-2 TRBV10-1 - - CASSEGGGGYTF TGCGCCAGCAGTGAGGGCGGAGGTGGCTACACCTTC
TRBJ1-5 TRBV2 - - CASQPGGGNNQPQHF TGTGCCAGCCAACCCGGGGGGGGCAACAATCAGCCCCAGCATTTT
TRBJ2-2 TRBV2 - TRBD1 CASSHPGQGRWNTGELFF TGTGCCAGCAGTCATCCGGGACAGGGGAGATGGAACACCGGGGAGCTGTTTTTT
TRBJ1-2 TRBV3-1/TRBV3-2 - TRBD1 CASSQGPDGTGTGYTF TGTGCCAGCAGCCAAGGCCCGGACGGGACAGGGACCGGCTACACCTTC
TRBJ2-7 TRBV5-1 - - CASSLSAQGLYEQYF TGCGCCAGCAGCTTGTCAGCACAGGGTCTATACGAGCAGTACTTC
TRBJ2-3 TRBV18 - - CASSPLLTNTDTQYF TGTGCCAGCTCACCTCTACTGACAAACACAGATACGCAGTATTTT
TRBJ1-2 TRBV30 - - CAWDKNYGYTF TGTGCCTGGGACAAAAACTATGGCTACACCTTC
TRBJ1-4 TRBV4-3 - - CASSQVPTGGAGELFF TGCGCCAGCAGCCAAGTCCCCACCGGGGGGGCCGGTGAACTGTTTTTT
TRBJ2-1 TRBV4-1 - TRBD2 CASSHLGLAGGKNEQFF TGCGCCAGCAGCCACTTGGGACTAGCGGGAGGGAAGAATGAGCAGTTCTTC
TRBJ1-4 TRBV6-5 - TRBD1 CASRNLQGNDEKLFF TGTGCCAGCCGGAACCTACAGGGGAATGATGAAAAACTGTTTTTT
TRBJ2-3 TRBV28 once - CASISVGGADTQYF TGTGCCAGTATCTCGGTGGGGGGTGCGGATACGCAGTATTTT
TRBJ1-2 TRBV30 - TRBD1 CAWTPGQGAYSYGYTF TGTGCCTGGACCCCGGGACAGGGGGCATATTCCTATGGCTACACCTTC
TRBJ1-2 TRBV6-5 - TRBD1 CASRQTGSNYGYTF TGTGCCAGCAGGCAGACAGGGTCAAACTATGGCTACACCTTC
TRBJ2-4 TRBV2 - TRBD2 CASSEFGLAGAKNIQYF TGTGCCAGCAGTGAATTTGGTCTAGCGGGAGCCAAAAACATTCAGTACTTC
TRBJ1-5 TRBV3-1/TRBV3-2 - - CASSQGQGNQPQHF TGTGCCAGCAGCCAAGGACAGGGCAATCAGCCCCAGCATTTT
TRBJ2-7 TRBV25-1 - - CASSDSRGKMNYEQYF TGTGCCAGCAGTGATTCTAGAGGGAAAATGAACTACGAGCAGTACTTC
TRBJ1-1 TRBV29-1 - TRBD1 CSVEVGTGANTEAFF TGCAGCGTTGAAGTTGGGACAGGGGCGAACACTGAAGCTTTCTTT
TRBJ2-5 TRBV5-1 - - CASSLAYSQETQYF TGCGCCAGCAGCTTGGCTTACAGCCAAGAGACCCAGTACTTC
TRBJ2-5 TRBV7-7 - - CASSLGTTQETQYF TGTGCCAGCAGCTTGGGGACAACGCAAGAGACCCAGTACTTC
TRBJ2-5 TRBV30 few - CAWSGETRKETQYF TGTGCCTGGAGTGGAGAGACTAGGAAGGAGACCCAGTACTTC
TRBJ1-5 TRBV28 - TRBD1 CASSDWGQGVQPQHF TGTGCCAGCAGTGACTGGGGACAGGGGGTCCAGCCCCAGCATTTT
TRBJ2-3 TRBV7-2 - TRBD2 CASRTGTSGTDTQYF TGTGCCAGCAGGACCGGGACTAGCGGTACAGATACGCAGTATTTT
TRBJ2-5 TRBV9 - - CASSVMSGYRETQYF TGTGCCAGCAGCGTAATGTCGGGGTACAGAGAGACCCAGTACTTC
TRBJ2-1 TRBV27 few TRBD1 CASSFCENRDRGFWCNEQFF TGTGCCAGCAGTTTCTGTGAAAACCGGGACAGGGGTTTTTGGTGCAATGAGCAGTTCTTC
TRBJ2-7 TRBV7-2 few - CASSLVLAQGDEQYF TGTGCCAGCAGCTTAGTGCTGGCGCAGGGCGACGAGCAGTACTTC
TRBJ1-2 TRBV18 - TRBD1 CASSPPVRQGRYGYTF TGTGCCAGCTCACCACCGGTGAGACAGGGCCGCTATGGCTACACCTTC
TRBJ1-3 TRBV6-5 - TRBD1 CASSYSTGDYGNTIYF TGTGCCAGCAGTTACTCGACAGGGGATTACGGAAACACCATATATTTT
TRBJ2-3 TRBV11-2 - TRBD1 CASSGQGTDTQYF TGTGCCAGCAGCGGACAGGGCACAGATACGCAGTATTTT
TRBJ1-1 TRBV7-9 - - CASSLVDRFEAFF TGTGCCAGCAGCTTAGTAGACAGGTTTGAAGCTTTCTTT
TRBJ2-2 TRBV19 - - CASSIAAGGDTGELFF TGTGCCAGTAGTATAGCCGCCGGAGGGGACACCGGGGAGCTGTTTTTT